This TCR beta chain is drawn from a study of blood T cell repertoires in COVID-19. Looking at the study overall: Samples of COVID-19 (acute and convalescent) were obtained from the United States, Italy and Spain. PBMCs, B-cell-depleted T cells, or T cells provided the cDNA or gDNA that made up the material.

In the authors' workflow: Amplifying reference gene primers gave estimates of nucleated cell counts. Only in-frame clones appear in the TCRdb table, and some are missing; sequencing was by immunoSEQ multiplex PCR. V, J and clone size were drawn from that table, and D and trimming were deduced from the DNA. The sample has 300,000 to 350,000 clones, approximately 82% seen once. What was sequenced was peripheral blood. The clonotype was recovered from a man younger than 40 with active or convalescent COVID-19.

CDR3 loop: CASSDSPRGEAFF. The CDR3 nucleotides read TGTGCCAGCAGTGACTCCCCTCGAGGCGAAGCTTTCTTT. The J gene is TRBJ1-1, the V gene TRBV6-4; D is undetermined. The V gene lost 0 bases and the J gene lost 8 bases, with 10 bases spanning the gap. The germline V gene encodes CDR1 MRHNA and CDR2 SNTAGT. The CDR3 sequence is 13 residues long.